This T cell receptor beta chain emerged from a study of shared clonotypes between healthy human individuals. Data came from immunoSEQ multiplex PCR; TCRdb stores just in-frame clones and leaves some out. The repertoire holds some 2.3 million clones, with approximately 95% as singletons. The TCR comes from a man aged 18 to 35 in good health. Some clones in this sample may be carry-over from other donors' samples. The sample was naive CD4+ T cells from PBMCs. Described subset: CD45RA+ positively selected.

CDR3: CASSLDGTGVWNTIYF. The DNA for the CDR3 is TGTGCCAGCAGCTTAGATGGGACAGGGGTATGGAACACCATATATTTT. This chain connects TRBV7-8 to TRBJ1-3; TRBD1 matches 10 bases. After removal of 1 base from V and 7 bases from J, the junction contained 7 bases not matched to a gene. The CDR3 extends over 16 amino acids. Per the germline V gene, CDR1 is SGHVS and CDR2 is FQNEAQ.